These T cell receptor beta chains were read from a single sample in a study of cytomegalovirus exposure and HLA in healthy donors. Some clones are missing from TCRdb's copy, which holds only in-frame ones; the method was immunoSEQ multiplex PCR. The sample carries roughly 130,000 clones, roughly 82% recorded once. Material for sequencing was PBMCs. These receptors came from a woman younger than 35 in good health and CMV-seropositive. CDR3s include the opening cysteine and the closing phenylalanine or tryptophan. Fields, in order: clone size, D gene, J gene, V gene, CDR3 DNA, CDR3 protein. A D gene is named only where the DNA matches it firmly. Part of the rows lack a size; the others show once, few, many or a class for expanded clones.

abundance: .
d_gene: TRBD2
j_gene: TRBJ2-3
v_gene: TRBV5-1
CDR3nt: TGCGCCAGCTCACGTAGCGGGGGGGGCGTAGATACGCAGTATTTT
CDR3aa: CASSRSGGGVDTQYF

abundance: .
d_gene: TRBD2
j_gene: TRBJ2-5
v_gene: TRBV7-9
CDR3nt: TGTTCCAGCTCGCGGGGTAGCGGGGGGCTGGAAGAGACCCAGTACTTC
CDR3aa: CSSSRGSGGLEETQYF

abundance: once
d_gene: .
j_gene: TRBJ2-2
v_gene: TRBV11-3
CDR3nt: TGTGCCAGCAGTTTATTTGGCGGGGCGAACACCGGGGAGCTGTTTTTT
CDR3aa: CASSLFGGANTGELFF

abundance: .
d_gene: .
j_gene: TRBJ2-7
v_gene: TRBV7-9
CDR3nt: TGTGCCAGCAGCTCCCCCAAAGGCGGGGGCCCCTTGGAGCAGTACTTC
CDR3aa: CASSSPKGGGPLEQYF

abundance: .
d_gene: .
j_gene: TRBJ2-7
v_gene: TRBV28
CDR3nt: TGTGCCAGCCTCTCCGTCGGCGAGCAGTACTTC
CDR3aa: CASLSVGEQYF

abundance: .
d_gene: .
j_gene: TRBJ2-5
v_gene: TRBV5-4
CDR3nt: TGTGCCAGCAGCTTACGGGGACAAGAGACCCAGTACTTC
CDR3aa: CASSLRGQETQYF

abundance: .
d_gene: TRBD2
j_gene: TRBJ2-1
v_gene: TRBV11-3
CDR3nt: TGTGCCAGCAGCTTAAGGAGCGGGGATTACAATGAGCAGTTCTTC
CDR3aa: CASSLRSGDYNEQFF

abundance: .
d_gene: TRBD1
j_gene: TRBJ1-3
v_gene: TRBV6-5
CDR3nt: TGTGCCAGCGGTCGACAGGGGGGAAACACCATATATTTT
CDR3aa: CASGRQGGNTIYF

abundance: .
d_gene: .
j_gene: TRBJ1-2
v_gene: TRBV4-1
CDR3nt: TGCGCCAGCAGCCAAGTTGATAGAGTAACCTATGGCTACACCTTC
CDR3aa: CASSQVDRVTYGYTF

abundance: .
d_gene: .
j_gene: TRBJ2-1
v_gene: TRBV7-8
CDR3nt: TGTGCCAGCAGCCCCTGGACTGCGGCGAACAATGAGCAGTTCTTC
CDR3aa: CASSPWTAANNEQFF

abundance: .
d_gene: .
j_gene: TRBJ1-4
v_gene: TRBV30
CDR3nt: TGTGCCTGGAGTATCGACAAGGGGCGTGAAAAACTGTTTTTT
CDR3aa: CAWSIDKGREKLFF

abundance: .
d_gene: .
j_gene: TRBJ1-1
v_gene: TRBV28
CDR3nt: TGTGCCAGCAGTTTCCGGAACACTGAAGCTTTCTTT
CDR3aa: CASSFRNTEAFF

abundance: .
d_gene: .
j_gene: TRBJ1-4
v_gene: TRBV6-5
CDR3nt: TGTGCCAGCACTCCCCGGGAGGGGGGGGAAAAACTGTTTTTT
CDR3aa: CASTPREGGEKLFF

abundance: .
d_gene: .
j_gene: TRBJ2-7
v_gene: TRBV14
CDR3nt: TGTGCCAGCAGCCAAGTTGGCGGCGCTTTTCGATCGCGGGCCTACGAGCAGTACTTC
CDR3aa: CASSQVGGAFRSRAYEQYF

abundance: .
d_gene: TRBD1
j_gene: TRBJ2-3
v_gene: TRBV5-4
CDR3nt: TGTGCCAGCAGCGGGACAGGGAAAGGGTCAGATACGCAGTATTTT
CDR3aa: CASSGTGKGSDTQYF

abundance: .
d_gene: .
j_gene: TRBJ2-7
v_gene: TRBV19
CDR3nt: TGTGCCAGTAGTATCGGGTCCTACGAGCAGTACTTC
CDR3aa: CASSIGSYEQYF

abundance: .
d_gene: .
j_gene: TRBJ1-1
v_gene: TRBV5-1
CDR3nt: TGCGCCAGCAGCTTGGGGGCAGGAACTGAAGCTTTCTTT
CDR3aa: CASSLGAGTEAFF

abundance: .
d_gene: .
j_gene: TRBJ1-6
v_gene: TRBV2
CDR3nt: TGTGCCAGCAGGGGGCCGAGCTCCTATAATTCACCCCTCCACTTT
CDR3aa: CASRGPSSYNSPLHF

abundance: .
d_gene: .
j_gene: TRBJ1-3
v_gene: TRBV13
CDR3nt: TGTGCCAGCAGCTTGGCCGGGGACTCTGGAAACACCATATATTTT
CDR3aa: CASSLAGDSGNTIYF

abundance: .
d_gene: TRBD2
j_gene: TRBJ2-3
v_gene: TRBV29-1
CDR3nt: TGCAGCGTTGCGGCTAGCGGGGGCGATACGCAGTATTTT
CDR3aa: CSVAASGGDTQYF

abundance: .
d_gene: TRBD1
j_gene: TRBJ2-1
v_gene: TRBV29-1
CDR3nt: TGCAGCGTTGCAGGACAGGGGGTTTCTTCCTTCCCCTACAATGAGCAGTTCTTC
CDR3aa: CSVAGQGVSSFPYNEQFF

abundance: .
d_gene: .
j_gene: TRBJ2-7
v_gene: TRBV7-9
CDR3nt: TGTGCCAGCAGCTCCACCTACGAGCAGTACTTC
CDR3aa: CASSSTYEQYF

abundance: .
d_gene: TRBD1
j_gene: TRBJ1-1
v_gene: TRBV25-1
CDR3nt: TGTGCCAGCAGTGAAGACAGGGCACGGACTGAAGCTTTCTTT
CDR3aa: CASSEDRARTEAFF

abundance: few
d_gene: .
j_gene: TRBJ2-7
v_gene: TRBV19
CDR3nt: TGTGCCAGTAGTACCCGAACACCTCTCCCCTACGAGCAGTACTTC
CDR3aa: CASSTRTPLPYEQYF

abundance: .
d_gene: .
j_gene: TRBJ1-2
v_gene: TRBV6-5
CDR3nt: TGTGCCAGCAGGGGCAGGGGCACGAGGGGCTACACCTTC
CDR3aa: CASRGRGTRGYTF

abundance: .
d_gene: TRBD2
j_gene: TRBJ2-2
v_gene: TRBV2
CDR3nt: TGTGCCAGCACAATATGGCGGGGGGGAACCGGGGAGCTGTTTTTT
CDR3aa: CASTIWRGGTGELFF

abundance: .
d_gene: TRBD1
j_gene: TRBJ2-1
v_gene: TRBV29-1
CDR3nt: TGCAGCGTTGACGAAACCGGGACAGGGGTCAATGAGCAGTTCTTC
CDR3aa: CSVDETGTGVNEQFF

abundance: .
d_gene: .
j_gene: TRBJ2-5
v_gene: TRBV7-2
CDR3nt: TGTGCCAGCAGCACAACCGAGACCCAGTACTTC
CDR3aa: CASSTTETQYF

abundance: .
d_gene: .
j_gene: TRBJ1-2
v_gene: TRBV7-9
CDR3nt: TGTGCCAGCAGCTTCTCACAGGGAGCCAACTATGGCTACACCTTC
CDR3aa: CASSFSQGANYGYTF

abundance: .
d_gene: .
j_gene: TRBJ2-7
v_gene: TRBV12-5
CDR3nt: TGTGCTAGTGGTTTGAGTGGTGCGGACGAGCAGTACTTC
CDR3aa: CASGLSGADEQYF

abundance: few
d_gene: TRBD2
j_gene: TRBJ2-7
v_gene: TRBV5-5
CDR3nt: TGTGCCAGCAGCTTGAGATACATGGGACTAGCGGGGGGCTACGAGCAGTACTTC
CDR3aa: CASSLRYMGLAGGYEQYF

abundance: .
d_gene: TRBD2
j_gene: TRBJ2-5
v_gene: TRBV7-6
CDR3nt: TGTGCCAGCAGCTTAGCAGGGACTAGCGGGGGGGTAGAGACCCAGTACTTC
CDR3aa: CASSLAGTSGGVETQYF

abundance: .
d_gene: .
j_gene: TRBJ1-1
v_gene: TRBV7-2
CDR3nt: TGTGCCAGCAGCTTCATTACTGAAGCTTTCTTT
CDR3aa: CASSFITEAFF

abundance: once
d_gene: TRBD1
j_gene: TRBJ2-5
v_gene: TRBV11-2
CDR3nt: TGTGCCAGCAGCTTATGGACAGGGACAGAGACCCAGTACTTC
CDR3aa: CASSLWTGTETQYF

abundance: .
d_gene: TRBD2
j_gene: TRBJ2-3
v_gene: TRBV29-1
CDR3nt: TGCGGCGTTGTGTTCCTTCTGGGGACTAGCGGGGGCCGCGACCCTAACACAGATACGCAGTATTTT
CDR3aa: CGVVFLLGTSGGRDPNTDTQYF

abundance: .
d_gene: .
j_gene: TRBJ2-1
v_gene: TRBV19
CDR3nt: TGTGCCAGTAGTTCCCTCGGGGAGGTAGGACGGCAGTTCTTC
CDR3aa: CASSSLGEVGRQFF

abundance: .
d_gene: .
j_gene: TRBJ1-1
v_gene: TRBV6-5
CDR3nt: TGTGCCAGCAGTTATGCCAGTCAGGCTTTCTTT
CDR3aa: CASSYASQAFF

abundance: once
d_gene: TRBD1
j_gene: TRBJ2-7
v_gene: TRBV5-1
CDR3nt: TGCGCCAGCAGCCACGGACAGGGCTCCGAGCAGTACTTC
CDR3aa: CASSHGQGSEQYF

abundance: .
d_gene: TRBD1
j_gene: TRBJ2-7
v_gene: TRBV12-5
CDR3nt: TGTGCTAGTGGTTTGGTACTAGGACAGGGGATTTACTACGAGCAGTACTTC
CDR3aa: CASGLVLGQGIYYEQYF

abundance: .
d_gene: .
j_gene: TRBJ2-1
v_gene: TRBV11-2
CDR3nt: TGTGCCTCCGTCTTGGGGCATGAGCAGTTCTTC
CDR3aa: CASVLGHEQFF

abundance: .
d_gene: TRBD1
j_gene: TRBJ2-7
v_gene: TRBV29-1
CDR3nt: TGCAGCGTTGGCCAGGGGGCGTTCGGCGAGCAGTACTTC
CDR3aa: CSVGQGAFGEQYF